A selection of T cell receptor beta chains follows, all from one sample in a study of breast tumors, draining lymph nodes, adjacent tissues. TCRdb redid the calling of the multiplex PCR reads with MiXCR, one entry per CDR3 protein. This sample has approximately 100,000 distinct CDR3 sequences; 21% occur once, and the top ten carry around 1.3%. Sequencing used axillary lymph node tissue. These receptors originate from a female donor with breast cancer. Some clones in this sample may be carry-over from other donors' samples. The CDR3 runs from the conserved cysteine through the conserved F or W. Fields, in order: J gene, D gene, clone size, V gene, CDR3 DNA, CDR3 protein. A D gene is named only where the DNA matches it firmly. A row's size may be missing; if present it is once, few, many or a size class.

>TRBJ2-1|-|many|TRBV20-1
TGCAGTGTCGCACGGTCCTACAATGAGCAGTTCTTC
CSVARSYNEQFF
>TRBJ2-7|-|many|TRBV9
TGTGCCAGCAGCCCGACCCCCAGCGACGAGCAGTACTTC
CASSPTPSDEQYF
>TRBJ2-1|-|few|TRBV6-5
TGTGCCAGCAGTTACTCCGTGTCAGGGAGCTCCTACAATGAGCAGTTCTTC
CASSYSVSGSSYNEQFF
>TRBJ2-1|-|-|TRBV3-1
TGTGCCAGCAGCCAAGCCGGGAGCGACAATGAGCAGTTCTTC
CASSQAGSDNEQFF
>TRBJ2-7|-|-|TRBV4-1
TGCGCCAGCAGCCGCATAGACAACTCCTACGAGTGGTACTTC
CASSRIDNSYEWYF
>TRBJ1-5|-|-|TRBV3-1
TGTGCCAGCAGCCAAGAAGTAACAGGGAGCTCCTTGCCCCAGCATTTT
CASSQEVTGSSLPQHF
>TRBJ1-3|-|few|TRBV19
TGTGCCAGTAGCACCTCAGCCGGGCCCAGCTCTGGAAACACCATATATTTT
CASSTSAGPSSGNTIYF
>TRBJ2-2|TRBD1|many|TRBV10-3
TGTGCCGCCCTGACAGGGGTCAACACCGGGGAGCTGTTTTTT
CAALTGVNTGELFF
>TRBJ2-1|-|many|TRBV2
TGTGCCAGCTTACACCCCTGGGGTGAGCAGTTCTTC
CASLHPWGEQFF
>TRBJ1-5|-|many|TRBV7-2
TGTGCCAGCGGACAGCCCAATCAGCCCCAGCATTTT
CASGQPNQPQHF
>TRBJ1-5|-|many|TRBV2
TGTGCCAGCAGGGATACTGGACCCAGCCAACAGCCCCAGCATTTT
CASRDTGPSQQPQHF
>TRBJ2-3|-|-|TRBV27
TGTGCCAGCAGTTTGGCAGAAACCACTAGCACAGATACGCAGTATTTT
CASSLAETTSTDTQYF
>TRBJ1-2|-|many|TRBV10-3
TGTGCCATCACCGGAGGGACAATGGCAAACTATGGCTACACCTTC
CAITGGTMANYGYTF
>TRBJ1-1|-|once|TRBV19
TGTGCCAGTAGTATAGGTGGTGGGACTGAAGCTTTCTTT
CASSIGGGTEAFF
>TRBJ2-2|-|-|TRBV9
TGTGCCAGCAGCGTAGCGGGGGGCTGGAACACCGGGGAGCTGTTTTTT
CASSVAGGWNTGELFF
>TRBJ2-5|-|many|TRBV5-4
TGTGCCAGCAGTACTAAGGGGGTAATCAGGGATCGGGGCCAGTACTTC
CASSTKGVIRDRGQYF
>TRBJ1-1|-|-|TRBV4-1
TGCGCCAGCAGCCAAGAGGGGAGTTGGGTAGCTTTCTTT
CASSQEGSWVAFF
>TRBJ2-5|TRBD1|many|TRBV7-9
TGTGCCAGCAGCTCCTACAGGGGGCAACAAGAGACCCAGTACTTC
CASSSYRGQQETQYF
>TRBJ1-1|TRBD1|-|TRBV11-1
TGTGCCAGCAGCCGCGAGACAGGGGACACTGAAGCTTTCTTT
CASSRETGDTEAFF
>TRBJ2-3|-|-|TRBV5-1
TGCGCCAGCAGCGGACTAGGGGGACGGGTGGGGGATACGCAGTATTTT
CASSGLGGRVGDTQYF
>TRBJ2-7|-|many|TRBV2
TGTGCCAGCTCGTGGAGAGGGTTAGGCGAGCAGTACTTC
CASSWRGLGEQYF
>TRBJ2-3|TRBD2|few|TRBV11-2
TGTGCCAGCTCCCAGCGGGAGAGATACACAGATACGCAGTATTTT
CASSQRERYTDTQYF
>TRBJ2-5|-|many|TRBV2
TGTGCCAGCAGTGAAGCTTTCTACGGGACCCAGTACTTC
CASSEAFYGTQYF
>TRBJ2-7|-|many|TRBV20-1
TGCAGTGCTAGCGGGACTGAGGGGTTCTACGAGCAGTACTTC
CSASGTEGFYEQYF
>TRBJ2-3|TRBD2|many|TRBV5-1
TGCGCCAGCAGCTCCTTAGCGGGGGGGGCCAGATACGCAGATACGCAGTATTTT
CASSSLAGGARYADTQYF
>TRBJ1-2|TRBD1|many|TRBV5-8
TGTGCCAGCAGCAGGGACAGGACAGGGGGCTACACCTTC
CASSRDRTGGYTF
>TRBJ2-2|-|many|TRBV5-1
TGCGCCAGCAGCTTGGTAGCTCGAAGGAACACCGGGGAGCTGTTTTTT
CASSLVARRNTGELFF
>TRBJ2-3|-|many|TRBV20-1
TGCAGTGCTGGTACGCAGTATTTT
CSAGTQYF
>TRBJ2-7|TRBD1|many|TRBV29-1
TGCAGCGTTGAGGGATTTTTGGACAGGCCGACCTACGAGCAGTACTTC
CSVEGFLDRPTYEQYF
>TRBJ2-7|TRBD1|many|TRBV7-6
TGTGCCAGCAGCTTAGCGGCCCGGGGGGCCCGGGACAGGGGATCATCCTACGAGCAGTACTTC
CASSLAARGARDRGSSYEQYF
>TRBJ1-4|TRBD1|many|TRBV19
TGTGCCAGTAGTATCCCCCCGGGACAGGGACCACACAGACAAGCAACTAATGAAAAACTGTTTTTT
CASSIPPGQGPHRQATNEKLFF
>TRBJ2-7|-|many|TRBV4-1
TGCGCCAGCAGCCGGGACATCTCCTACGAGCAGTACTTC
CASSRDISYEQYF
>TRBJ1-5|-|many|TRBV12-3/TRBV12-4
TGTGCCAGCAGCTTGACGGGTAGCAATCAGCCCCAGCATTTT
CASSLTGSNQPQHF
>TRBJ2-3|-|-|TRBV29-1
TGCAGCGTTACTGGCTTAGAGGGAGTTACGGATACGCAGTATTTT
CSVTGLEGVTDTQYF
>TRBJ2-5|TRBD2|few|TRBV18
TGTGCCAGCTCACCTGAACTAGCGGGAGCGCGCGAGACCCAGTACTTC
CASSPELAGARETQYF
>TRBJ1-2|-|many|TRBV7-2
TGTGCCAGCAGCTTGTTTGGGGCTGGCTACACCTTC
CASSLFGAGYTF
>TRBJ1-3|-|many|TRBV15
TGTGCCACCAGCAGATCCGGAAAAGGAGGAAACACCATATATTTT
CATSRSGKGGNTIYF
>TRBJ1-3|-|many|TRBV7-2
TGTGCCAGCAGCGAACTCCCACAGGGTACTGGAAACACCATATATTTT
CASSELPQGTGNTIYF
>TRBJ1-6|-|many|TRBV14
TGTGCCAGCAGCCCGAAGTTTTTTAATTCACCCCTCCACTTT
CASSPKFFNSPLHF
>TRBJ2-7|-|many|TRBV12-3/TRBV12-4
TGTGCCAGCAGTTTAGTGGTAGCGCCTGGGGGGGAGCAGTACTTC
CASSLVVAPGGEQYF
>TRBJ1-4|TRBD1|-|TRBV5-4
TGTGCCAGCAGCCACCGACAGGGCGCAACTAATGAAAAACTGTTTTTT
CASSHRQGATNEKLFF
>TRBJ2-5|-|many|TRBV7-2
TGTGCCAGCAGCTTGTGGGTCAAAGAGACCCAGTACTTC
CASSLWVKETQYF
>TRBJ1-4|TRBD1|few|TRBV27
TGTGCCAGCAGTCCAAGACAGGGGCGAGAAAAACTGTTTTTT
CASSPRQGREKLFF
>TRBJ2-2|-|many|TRBV9
TGTGCCAGCAGCGTAGACGTATTCGGGGAGCTGTTTTTT
CASSVDVFGELFF
>TRBJ1-5|-|few|TRBV19
TGTGCCAGTAGTATTTTTCGGACAGATCAGCCCCAGCATTTT
CASSIFRTDQPQHF